Many counts were recorded for the clone carrying this TCR beta chain. Its antigen is currently unknown. TCRdb recomputed calls from the 5' RACE reads with MiXCR, one row per CDR3 protein. The table has more than 350,000 distinct CDR3 sequences, around a tenth seen once. Trimming at V came to 4 bases and at J to 12 bases, leaving 7 bases not matched to a gene. In germline, CDR1 is MNHNS, CDR2 SASEGT. The CDR3 totals 13 residues. This sample stems from a study of T cells after yellow fever vaccination. Study details: Fractions of low cell number were prepared using SMART-Seq v4 Ultra Low Input. General study points: Some clonotypes, a small share, were shared between CD4 and CD8 compartments. Bulk-population clonotypes that are abundant could appear as contaminants in FACS-sorted repertoires.

Specimen: PBMCs, collected on the day of the first yellow fever vaccination. The receptor was isolated from a man between 18 and 29 years old who received the YFV17D yellow fever vaccine. The J gene is TRBJ2-3, the V gene TRBV6-1; 10 positions agree with TRBD2. DNA for the CDR3: TGTGCCAGCAGTGGCGTATTAGCGGGGGGACAGTATTTT. This sequence encodes CASSGVLAGGQYF.